The T cell receptor beta chain described here comes from a study of early T cells in non-severe SARS-CoV-2 infection. For the study at large: The input, bulk RNA from unsorted whole blood, was sequenced, and chains were unpaired. Regarding the study as a whole: Missing private and CD4 specificities, VDJdb matching favored anti-spike CD8 responses.

V shed 2 bases and J 8 bases; nucleotides not matched to a gene: 8. CDR3 length: 15 amino acids. Germline V gives CDR1 SEHNR, CDR2 FQNEAQ (reference sequence). Attachment of unique molecular identifiers was made to individual cDNA molecules. TCRdb independently ran MiXCR on the 5' RACE reads; one entry per CDR3 protein. The table shows about 69,000 distinct CDR3 sequences, with roughly 4.5% occurring only once. On this clonotype: Its target is not known.

Sequencing was performed on whole blood, taken at baseline. The gene calls are TRBV7-9 and TRBJ1-4; 7 positions match TRBD1. This TCR was sampled from an adult who was a healthcare worker with PCR-confirmed SARS-CoV-2 infection or an uninfected control (not recorded which). The donor label of this sample is uncertain. DNA for the CDR3: TGTGCCAGCAGCTTAAGGTCGTCAGGGGGAGAAAAACTGTTTTTT. Translation: CASSLRSSGGEKLFF.